This T cell receptor (beta chain) is from a study of blood T cells in healthy people across ages. A second PCR of roughly 7 to 11 cycles used a sample-barcoded 5' primer and a J-beta primer mix. Each CDR3 protein is one row after TCRdb ran MiXCR on the 5' RACE reads. In the table there are 1.5 million to 2 million distinct CDR3 sequences, 28% of which are singletons. The CDR3 spans 13 residues. Trimming removed 6 bases from V and 15 bases from J; junction bases left unmatched: 9. The germline V gene encodes CDR1 SGHTA and CDR2 FQGNSA. This clonotype was counted at least ten times. V usage is TRBV7-2 and J usage is TRBJ2-1; 12 nucleotides agree with TRBD2. The specimen sequenced was blood. The sequence was collected from a woman aged 30 to 39 in good health. CDR3 sequence: CASSGTSGSRWFF. The CDR3 bases are TGTGCCAGCAGTGGGACTAGCGGGTCCAGATGGTTCTTC.